This T cell receptor beta chain was observed in a study of OX40 agonist ivuxolimab in advanced cancers. Study-wide context: Ivuxolimab, which patients received intravenously every 2 weeks, was dosed at 0.01 to 10 mg/kg.

The CDR3 is made up of 14 amino acids. The V gene's germline CDR1 is SGHTA and CDR2 FQGNSA. Cycle 7 day 1, cycle 4 day 1, and baseline were the timepoints at which blood was sampled. TCRdb keeps only in-frame clones here, not all; method: immunoSEQ multiplex PCR. This sample has around 100,000 clones, with nearly 90% found just once. This clone appeared a single time. The chain carries TRBV7-2 and TRBJ2-5; the D gene is possibly TRBD1 (5 bases). The closer fit of TRBJ2-7 to the DNA end suggests the J call may be wrong. This sequence was found in an adult with an advanced solid tumor such as melanoma, head and neck, liver or kidney cancer. The material sequenced was CD4+ or CD8+ T cells sorted from blood, taken in a trial of the OX40 agonist ivuxolimab. Here the CDR3 reads CASSLAFQGYEQYF. DNA for the CDR3: TGTGCCAGCAGCTTAGCATTTCAGGGCTACGAGCAGTACTTC.